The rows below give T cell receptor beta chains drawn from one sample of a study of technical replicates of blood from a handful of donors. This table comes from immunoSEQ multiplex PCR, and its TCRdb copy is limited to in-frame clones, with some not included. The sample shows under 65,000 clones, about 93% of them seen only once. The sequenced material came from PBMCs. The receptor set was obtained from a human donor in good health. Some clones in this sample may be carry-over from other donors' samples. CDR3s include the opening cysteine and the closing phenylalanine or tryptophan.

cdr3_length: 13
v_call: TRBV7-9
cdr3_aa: CASSLSSNGELFF

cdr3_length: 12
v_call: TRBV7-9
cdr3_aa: CASSSSTDTQYF

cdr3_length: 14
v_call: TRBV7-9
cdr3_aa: CASSLGTTASEQFF

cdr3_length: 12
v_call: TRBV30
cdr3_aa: CAWSVEPGGYTF

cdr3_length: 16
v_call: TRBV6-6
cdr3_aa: CASSYATGGIPIELFF

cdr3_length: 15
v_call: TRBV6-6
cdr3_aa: CASRAGTGGAQPQHF

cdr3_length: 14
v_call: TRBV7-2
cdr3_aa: CASSFATGSYGYTF

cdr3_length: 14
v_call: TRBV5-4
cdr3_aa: CASRGTSGEVEQFF

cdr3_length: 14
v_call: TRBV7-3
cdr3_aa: CASSSRAANYGYTF

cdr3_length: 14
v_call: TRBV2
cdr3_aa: CASQPEGIGTEAFF

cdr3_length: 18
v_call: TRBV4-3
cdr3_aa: CASSQEFEAGLLSYEQYF

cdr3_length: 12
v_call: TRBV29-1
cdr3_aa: CSVESQRETQYF

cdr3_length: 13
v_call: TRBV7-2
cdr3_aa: CASSPPAGATLHF

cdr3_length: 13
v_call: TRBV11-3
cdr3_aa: CASSLDTGDTQYF

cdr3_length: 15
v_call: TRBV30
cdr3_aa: CAWSPGVGLRETQYF

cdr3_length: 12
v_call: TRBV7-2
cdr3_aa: CASSRGTYEQYF

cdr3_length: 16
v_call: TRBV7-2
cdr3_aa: CASSQPSLRGVREQFF

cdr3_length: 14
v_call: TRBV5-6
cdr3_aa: CASSFLGEGDTQYF

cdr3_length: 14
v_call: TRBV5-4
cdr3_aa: CASSLVGSYNEQFF

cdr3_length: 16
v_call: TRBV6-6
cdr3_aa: CASSPGTGYSNQPQHF

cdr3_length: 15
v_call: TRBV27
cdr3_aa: CASSLDSGLWDEQFF

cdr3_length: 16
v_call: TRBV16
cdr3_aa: CASSQSRGQGHNEQFF

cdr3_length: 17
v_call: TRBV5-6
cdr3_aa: CASSPLGAGGEDNEQFF

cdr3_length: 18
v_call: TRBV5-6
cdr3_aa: CASSFYLIAGANTGELFF

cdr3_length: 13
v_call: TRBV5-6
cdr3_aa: CASAGQGGDGYTF

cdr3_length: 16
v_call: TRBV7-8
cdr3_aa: CASSSGTGSYTGELFF

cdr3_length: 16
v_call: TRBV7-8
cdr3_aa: CASSSSLTSGSYEQYF

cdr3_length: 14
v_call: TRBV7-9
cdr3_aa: CASTGQGENTEAFF

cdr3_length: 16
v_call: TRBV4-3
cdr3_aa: CASSPGVRNWGTEAFF

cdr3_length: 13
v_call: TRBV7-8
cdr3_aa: CASSQERDQPQHF

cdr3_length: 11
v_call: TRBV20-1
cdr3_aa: CSAMELHGYTF

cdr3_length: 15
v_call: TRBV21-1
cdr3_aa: CASTYAGQGTDTQYF

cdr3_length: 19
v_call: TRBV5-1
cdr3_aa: CASSLEGLAGPPSTDTQYF

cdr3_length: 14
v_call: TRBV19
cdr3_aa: CASSILAVRDTIYF

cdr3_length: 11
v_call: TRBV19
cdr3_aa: CASSIHGGYTF

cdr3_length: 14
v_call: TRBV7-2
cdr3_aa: CASSLVDRSYEQYF

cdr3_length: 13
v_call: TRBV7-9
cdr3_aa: CASSLGQNQPQHF

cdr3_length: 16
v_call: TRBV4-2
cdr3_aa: CASSPSQGASNEKLFF

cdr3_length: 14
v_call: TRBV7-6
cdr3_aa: CASSATRGYTEAFF

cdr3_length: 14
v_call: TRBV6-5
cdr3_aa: CASSYSEALGGYTF

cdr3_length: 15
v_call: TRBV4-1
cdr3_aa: CASSQDQGQNTEAFF

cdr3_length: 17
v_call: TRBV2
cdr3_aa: CASSTRTSGGFTDTQYF

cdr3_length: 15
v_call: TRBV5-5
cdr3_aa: CASSQSAQGGSPLHF

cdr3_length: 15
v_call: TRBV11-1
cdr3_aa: CASSGLADPYNEQFF

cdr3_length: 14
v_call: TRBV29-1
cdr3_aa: CSGHRPGKETEAFF

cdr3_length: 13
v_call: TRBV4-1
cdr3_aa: CASSQEGDYGYTF

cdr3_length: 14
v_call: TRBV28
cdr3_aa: CASSLTRNTDTQYF

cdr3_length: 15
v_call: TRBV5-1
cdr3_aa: CASSLGTGPYNEQFF

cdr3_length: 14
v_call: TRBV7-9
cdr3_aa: CASSPDTSNQPQHF

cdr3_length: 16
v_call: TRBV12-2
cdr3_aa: CASRLVFWGGPHEQYF

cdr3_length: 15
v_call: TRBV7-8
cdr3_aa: CASSSSWTGHYGYTF

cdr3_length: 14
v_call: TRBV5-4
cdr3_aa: CASSFRQGGETQYF

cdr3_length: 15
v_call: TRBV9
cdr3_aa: CASSPDGGYNSPLHF

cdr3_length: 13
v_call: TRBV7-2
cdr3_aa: CASREGPRKEQYF

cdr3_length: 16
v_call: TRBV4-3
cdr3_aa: CASSLGQGALYEKLFF